This T cell receptor (beta chain) stems from a study of long-term antiretroviral therapy in people with HIV. Points from the study as a whole: The repertoire was dominated at all time points by clones expanded before ART. Repertoires from HIV showed CDR3 length ranges narrower than those of controls. The study lacked data on ART adherence, viral resistance or therapy changes. Diversity measured after ART increased yet remained under transplant donor controls.

Survey-level resolution applied to immunoSEQ assay v3.0. Here immunoSEQ multiplex PCR was the method, and the copy in TCRdb shows in-frame clones only, minus some. The sample gives some 28,000 clones, about 95% of which show up once; around 7.6% is in the top ten. On this clone itself: Its matching antigen is unknown.

The V end lost 0 bases, the J end lost 4 bases, and 13 bases lay between the germline ends. The CDR3 is 15 residues long. Germline V gene sequence: CDR1 SGHRS, CDR2 YFSETQ. This sample comprised unsorted PBMCs, obtained approximately 6.1 years after starting antiretroviral therapy. This TCR derives from a man aged 30 to 45 with HIV. The V call is TRBV5-1, the J call TRBJ2-5; the D is unclear. DNA for the CDR3: TGCGCCAGCAGCTTGGAGGGTGGCAGGAGAGAGACCCAGTACTTC. Its translation is CASSLEGGRRETQYF. Based on the CDR3 plus reference TRBV5-1 and TRBJ2-5, the full variable domain is KAGVTQTPRYLIKTRGQQVTLSCSPISGHRSVSWYQQTPGQGLQFLFEYFSETQRNKGNFPGRFSGRQFSNSRSEMNVSTLELGDSALYLCASSLEGGRRETQYFGPGTRLLVL.